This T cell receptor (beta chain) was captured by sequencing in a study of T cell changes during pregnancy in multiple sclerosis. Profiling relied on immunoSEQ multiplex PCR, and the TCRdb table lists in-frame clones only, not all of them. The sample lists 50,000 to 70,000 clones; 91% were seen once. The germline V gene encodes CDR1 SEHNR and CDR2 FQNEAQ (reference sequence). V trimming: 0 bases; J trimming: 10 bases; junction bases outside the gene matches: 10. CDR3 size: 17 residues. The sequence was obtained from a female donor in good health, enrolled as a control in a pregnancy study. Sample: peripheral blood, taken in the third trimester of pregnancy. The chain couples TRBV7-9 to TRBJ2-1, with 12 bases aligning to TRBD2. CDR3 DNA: TGTGCCAGCAGCTTAGCGGATGGACTAGCGGGATCTTACGAGCAGTTCTTC. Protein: CASSLADGLAGSYEQFF.